Listed here is a single T cell receptor (beta chain). Its antigen remains unidentified. Template switching (which added a universal primer site) was used, and cDNA carried unique molecular identifiers. In TCRdb, the 5' RACE reads were re-called with MiXCR into one record per CDR3 protein. The table records around 650,000 distinct CDR3 sequences, just over 7% of them present only once. The CDR3 covers 15 residues. The V gene lost 2 bases and the J gene lost 7 bases, with 15 bases spanning the gap. CDR1 and CDR2 (germline): WNHNN, SYGVQD (reference sequence). The data were taken from a study of identical twins. No donor was unhealthy or non-Caucasian. Study-wide results and caveats: Some out-of-frame alpha sequences were shared by twins, and these showed excess low generation probability.

The sample also formed part of further work on yellow fever vaccine responses in identical twins. That source notes: As reported, the vaccine T cell response of twins seemed partly convergent and partly personalized.

The TCR comes from a woman aged 18-29 years in good health. Material: PBMCs. This chain joins TRBV10-1 and TRBJ2-4; D is perhaps TRBD2 (6 bases). CDR3 loop: CASSETDGGPNIQYF. In DNA form, the CDR3 reads TGCGCCAGCAGTGAGACGGACGGGGGACCCAACATTCAGTACTTC.